A selection of T cell receptor beta chains follows, all from one sample in a study of CD8 T cells in Susac syndrome. TCRdb re-called the immunoSEQ multiplex PCR reads through MiXCR, storing one row per CDR3 protein. This sample has more than 150,000 distinct CDR3 sequences, with roughly 95% found just once. Sequences were obtained from CD4+ T cells from PBMCs. The receptors originated from a human donor with Susac syndrome. The CDR3 runs from the conserved cysteine through the conserved F or W. The D gene is left open where the match is weak. Only part of the rows carry a size: once, few, many, or a class if the clone is expanded.

j_call clone_size d_call v_call cdr3_nt cdr3_aa
TRBJ1-5 . . TRBV20-1 TGCAGTGCTGGCCCCGCCGGGCAGCCCCAGCATTTT CSAGPAGQPQHF
TRBJ2-5 once . TRBV15 TGTGCCACCAGCAGAGAGGGCAAGGGGGAGACCCAGTACTTC CATSREGKGETQYF
TRBJ1-1 . . TRBV29-1 TGCAGCGCCTCGACAGGGAACACTGAAGCTTTCTTT CSASTGNTEAFF
TRBJ1-5 . . TRBV30 TGTGCCTGGAGTGAGGGAGGAAGCAATCAGCCCCAGCATTTT CAWSEGGSNQPQHF
TRBJ2-1 . TRBD2 TRBV7-2 TGTGCCAGCAGCCCCTTAGGACTAGATGAGCAGTTCTTC CASSPLGLDEQFF
TRBJ2-1 once . TRBV29-1 TGCAGCGCGGTGAGGGCATCCTACAATGAGCAGTTCTTC CSAVRASYNEQFF
TRBJ2-5 . . TRBV4-2 TGTGCCAGCAGCCACCCCGACAGGATGGAGACCCAGTACTTC CASSHPDRMETQYF
TRBJ2-7 once . TRBV6-5 TGTGCCAGCAGTTACTCGATAAACAGCGCGTACTACGAGCAGTACTTC CASSYSINSAYYEQYF
TRBJ2-3 . TRBD2 TRBV20-1 TGCAGTGCTAGCCGGGACTACTCAAGCACAGATACGCAGTATTTT CSASRDYSSTDTQYF
TRBJ2-7 . . TRBV5-6 TGTGCCAGCAGCTTATCGTTTGGTGTTCGAGACAAACACGAGCAGTACTTC CASSLSFGVRDKHEQYF
TRBJ2-7 once TRBD2 TRBV11-1 TGTGCCAGCAGCCCCCTAGGTGGACTAGCGGGAGAGTCTCCAACCTACGAGCAGTACTTC CASSPLGGLAGESPTYEQYF
TRBJ2-5 . TRBD1 TRBV19 TGTGCCAGTAGTATACGGACAGGGGGCGGAGAGACCCAGTACTTC CASSIRTGGGETQYF
TRBJ1-1 . TRBD1 TRBV30 TGTGCCTGGGTCTTGGACAGGGTGGGGCTTGAAGCTTTCTTT CAWVLDRVGLEAFF
TRBJ2-7 . . TRBV29-1 TGCAGCGCGTGGGGGACTTCTTCCTACGAGCAGTACTTC CSAWGTSSYEQYF
TRBJ2-1 . . TRBV14 TGTGCCAGCAGCAAAAGTCCAGGGGCGGTGGGTGAGCAGTTCTTC CASSKSPGAVGEQFF
TRBJ2-7 . TRBD1 TRBV3-1 TGTGCCAGCAGCCAAGGAGGACAGGGGTCCTACGAGCAGTACTTC CASSQGGQGSYEQYF
TRBJ1-5 once TRBD1 TRBV20-1 TGCAGTGCTAGACCGACAGGGGATCAGCCCCAGCATTTT CSARPTGDQPQHF
TRBJ2-7 . TRBD1 TRBV14 TGTGCCAGCAGCCAATCACGGGGACAGGGTCGGGGCGAGCAGTACTTC CASSQSRGQGRGEQYF
TRBJ2-2 . . TRBV5-6 TGTGCCAGCAGGAGGAGGGCCACCGGGGAGCTGTTTTTT CASRRRATGELFF
TRBJ2-3 . . TRBV7-2 TGTGCCAGCAGCTTAAGGGACCACAGGGATACGCAGTATTTT CASSLRDHRDTQYF
TRBJ1-1 . . TRBV7-9 TGTGCCAGCAGCCCGGAGGGGCTGGCGAACACTGAAGCTTTCTTT CASSPEGLANTEAFF
TRBJ2-7 . . TRBV29-1 TGCAGCGTTATTCAGGGCCTCGAGCAGTACTTC CSVIQGLEQYF
TRBJ2-1 . . TRBV7-2 TGTGCCAGCAGCCCTCCAAACGGACAGATAGAGTTCTTC CASSPPNGQIEFF
TRBJ2-5 . TRBD1 TRBV9 TGTGCCAGCAGCGTGGGAAGGCGTCAGGGGGCTCAGGAGACCCAGTACTTC CASSVGRRQGAQETQYF
TRBJ2-1 . TRBD1 TRBV7-2 TGTGCCAGCAGCCTCACCGGGACAGGGCCCTACAATGAGCAGTTCTTC CASSLTGTGPYNEQFF
TRBJ2-5 . . TRBV27 TGTGCCAGCAGCCCTCGTGGCCGGACCAAGAGGACCCAGTACTTC CASSPRGRTKRTQYF
TRBJ1-2 . TRBD1 TRBV12-3/TRBV12-4 TGTGCCAGCACCCTGGGGACAGGAGACTATGGCTACACCTTC CASTLGTGDYGYTF
TRBJ1-5 . . TRBV15 TGTGCCACCCGAGGAGGAGGGCCTAGACAGCCCCAGCATTTT CATRGGGPRQPQHF
TRBJ2-1 . . TRBV6-5 TGTGCCAGCAGTTATCCCAGGAGCCCCAGATCCTACAATGAGCAGTTCTTC CASSYPRSPRSYNEQFF
TRBJ2-2 . TRBD2 TRBV9 TGTGCCAGCGAGCGGGAGTCGGCCACCGGGGAGCTGTTTTTT CASERESATGELFF
TRBJ2-2 . . TRBV27 TGTGCCAGCAGTCTAAGAAGGGGGACCGGGGAGCTGTTTTTT CASSLRRGTGELFF
TRBJ1-2 . . TRBV3-1 TGTGCCAGCAGCCAAGTGGGATATCAGGGCTACACCTTC CASSQVGYQGYTF
TRBJ1-2 . TRBD1 TRBV20-1 TGCAGTGCCCCTCCTTCTGGGACAGGGGGTTACGGCTACACCTTC CSAPPSGTGGYGYTF
TRBJ2-4 . . TRBV6-2/TRBV6-3 TGTGCCAGCAGTTCTGACTTACGGGAAAACATTCAGTACTTC CASSSDLRENIQYF
TRBJ1-2 once TRBD1 TRBV3-1 TGTGCCAGCAGCCCAACGGGACAGGGGTATGGCTACACCTTC CASSPTGQGYGYTF
TRBJ2-7 . TRBD1 TRBV19 TGTGCCACCCACAGGGGCTACGAGCAGTACTTC CATHRGYEQYF
TRBJ1-5 . . TRBV30 TGTGCCTGGGCCCGCAGTGAAGGCCAGCCCCAGCATTTT CAWARSEGQPQHF
TRBJ2-1 once . TRBV19 TGTGCCAGTAGGACCGGAGCGGGTACTCACAATGAGCAGTTCTTC CASRTGAGTHNEQFF
TRBJ2-7 . . TRBV7-2 TGTGCCAGCAGCTTAGTCGCGGGTTCCAACTCCTACGAGCAGTACTTC CASSLVAGSNSYEQYF
TRBJ1-2 . . TRBV5-4 TGTGCCAGCAGCGCGCTCGGAGGGGCCGGGGGCTATGGCTACACCTTC CASSALGGAGGYGYTF
TRBJ2-5 . . TRBV7-2 TGTGCCAGCAGCTTAAGGTGGCAAGAGACCCAGTACTTC CASSLRWQETQYF
TRBJ2-1 . . TRBV11-2 TGTGCCAGCAGCTTAGAGTTAGGGGGTGAGCAGTTCTTC CASSLELGGEQFF
TRBJ1-1 once . TRBV4-2 TGTGCCAGCAGCCATGAACCGAACACTGAAGCTTTCTTT CASSHEPNTEAFF
TRBJ2-2 . TRBD2 TRBV29-1 TGCAGCGGACTAGCCACCGGGGAGCTGTTTTTT CSGLATGELFF
TRBJ2-3 . TRBD1 TRBV28 TGTGCCAGCAGTTTACAAATCTACACCGGACAGGACCGCACAGATACGCAGTATTTT CASSLQIYTGQDRTDTQYF
TRBJ2-3 . . TRBV19 TGTGCCACCAGCAGGGCTAGCACAGATACGCAGTATTTT CATSRASTDTQYF
TRBJ2-3 . TRBD2 TRBV18 TGTGCCAGCTCACAGCGGGGTAGCACAGATACGCAGTATTTT CASSQRGSTDTQYF
TRBJ1-4 . . TRBV7-6 TGTGCCAGCAGTCCCCTAGCAGCGACTAATGAAAAACTGTTTTTT CASSPLAATNEKLFF